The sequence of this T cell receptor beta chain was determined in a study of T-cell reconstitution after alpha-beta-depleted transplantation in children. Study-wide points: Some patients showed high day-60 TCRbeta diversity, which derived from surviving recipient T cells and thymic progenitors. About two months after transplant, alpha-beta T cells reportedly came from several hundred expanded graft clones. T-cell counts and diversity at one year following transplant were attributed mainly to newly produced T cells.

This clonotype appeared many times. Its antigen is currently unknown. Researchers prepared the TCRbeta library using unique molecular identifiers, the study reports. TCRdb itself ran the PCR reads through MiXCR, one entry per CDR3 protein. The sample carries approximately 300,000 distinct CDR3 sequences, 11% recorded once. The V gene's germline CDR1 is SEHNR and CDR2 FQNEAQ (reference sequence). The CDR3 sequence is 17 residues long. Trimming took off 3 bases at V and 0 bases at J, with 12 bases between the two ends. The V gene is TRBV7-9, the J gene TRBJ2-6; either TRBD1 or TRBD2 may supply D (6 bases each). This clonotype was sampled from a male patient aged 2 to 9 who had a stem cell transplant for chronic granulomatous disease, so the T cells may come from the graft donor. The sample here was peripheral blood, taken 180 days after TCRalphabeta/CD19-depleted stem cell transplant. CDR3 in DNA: TGTGCCAGCAGCTTGTGGGGGGCCGGCTCTGGGGCCAACGTCCTGACTTTC. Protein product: CASSLWGAGSGANVLTF.